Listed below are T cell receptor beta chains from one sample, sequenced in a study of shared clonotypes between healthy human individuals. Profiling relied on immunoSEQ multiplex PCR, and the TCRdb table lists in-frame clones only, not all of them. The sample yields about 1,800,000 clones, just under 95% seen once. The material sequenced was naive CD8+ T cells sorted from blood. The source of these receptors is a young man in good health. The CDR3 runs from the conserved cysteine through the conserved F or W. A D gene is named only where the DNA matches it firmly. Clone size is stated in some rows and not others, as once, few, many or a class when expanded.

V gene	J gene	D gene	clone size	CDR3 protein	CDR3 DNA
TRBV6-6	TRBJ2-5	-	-	CASRQLGYQETQYF	TGTGCCAGCAGACAACTAGGATACCAAGAGACCCAGTACTTC
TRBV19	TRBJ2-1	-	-	CASSIDGGNEQFF	TGTGCCAGTAGTATAGATGGCGGCAATGAGCAGTTCTTC
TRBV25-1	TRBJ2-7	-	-	CASSEPGGFSYEQYF	TGTGCCAGCAGTGAACCTGGGGGTTTCTCCTACGAGCAGTACTTC
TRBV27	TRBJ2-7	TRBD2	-	CASSSGLAPYEQYF	TGTGCCAGCAGTTCCGGACTAGCTCCCTACGAGCAGTACTTC
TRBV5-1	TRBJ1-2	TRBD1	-	CASSSWDSQNYGYTF	TGCGCCAGCAGCTCATGGGACAGCCAGAACTATGGCTACACCTTC
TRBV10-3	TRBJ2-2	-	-	CATRGENTGELFF	TGTGCCACGAGGGGAGAGAACACCGGGGAGCTGTTTTTT
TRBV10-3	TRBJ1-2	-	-	CAISDAIDRSYGYTF	TGTGCCATCAGCGATGCAATCGACAGGTCCTATGGCTACACCTTC
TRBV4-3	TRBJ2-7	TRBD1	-	CASSQGTGVVEQYF	TGCGCCAGCAGCCAAGGGACAGGGGTGGTCGAGCAGTACTTC
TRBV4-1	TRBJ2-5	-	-	CASSQEGGLPQETQYF	TGCGCCAGCAGCCAGGAGGGGGGGCTCCCGCAAGAGACCCAGTACTTC
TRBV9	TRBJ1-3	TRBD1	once	CASSRGPDDGGNRNTIYF	TGTGCCAGCAGCAGGGGGCCGGACGACGGTGGAAACAGAAACACCATATATTTT
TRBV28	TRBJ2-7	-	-	CASRPTGTLSSYEQYF	TGTGCCAGCAGACCCACCGGGACACTGAGCTCCTACGAGCAGTACTTC
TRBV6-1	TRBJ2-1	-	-	CASSEAEGVSYNEQFF	TGTGCCAGCAGTGAAGCGGAGGGAGTGTCCTACAATGAGCAGTTCTTC
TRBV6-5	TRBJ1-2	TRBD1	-	CASSPGQGLRYGYTF	TGTGCCAGCAGTCCGGGACAGGGGTTAAGATATGGCTACACCTTC
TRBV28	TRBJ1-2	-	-	CASSLRGNYGYTF	TGTGCCAGCAGTTTACGGGGTAACTATGGCTACACCTTC
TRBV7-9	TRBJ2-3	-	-	CASSQSGYHGPDTQYF	TGTGCCAGCAGCCAGTCAGGCTACCATGGGCCAGATACGCAGTATTTT
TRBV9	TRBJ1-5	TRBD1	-	CASSVSGGGNQPQHF	TGTGCCAGCAGCGTGTCAGGGGGTGGCAATCAGCCCCAGCATTTT
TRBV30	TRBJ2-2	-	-	CAWSVSPPGTGELFF	TGTGCCTGGAGTGTGAGTCCTCCGGGCACCGGGGAGCTGTTTTTT
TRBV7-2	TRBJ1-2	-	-	CASRMRIGSGPGYTF	TGTGCCAGCAGGATGAGAATAGGGTCCGGTCCGGGCTACACCTTC
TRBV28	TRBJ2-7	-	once	CASSLGYKEQYF	TGTGCCAGCAGTTTGGGATACAAAGAGCAGTACTTC
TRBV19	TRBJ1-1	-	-	CASGDGSPRNTEAFF	TGTGCCAGTGGGGACGGATCCCCGAGGAACACTGAAGCTTTCTTT
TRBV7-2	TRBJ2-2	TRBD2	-	CASSLGTSGANTGELFF	TGTGCCAGCAGCTTAGGGACTAGCGGGGCGAACACCGGGGAGCTGTTTTTT
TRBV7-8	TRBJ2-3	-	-	CASSLEQAWGDTQYF	TGTGCCAGCAGCTTAGAACAGGCCTGGGGGGATACGCAGTATTTT